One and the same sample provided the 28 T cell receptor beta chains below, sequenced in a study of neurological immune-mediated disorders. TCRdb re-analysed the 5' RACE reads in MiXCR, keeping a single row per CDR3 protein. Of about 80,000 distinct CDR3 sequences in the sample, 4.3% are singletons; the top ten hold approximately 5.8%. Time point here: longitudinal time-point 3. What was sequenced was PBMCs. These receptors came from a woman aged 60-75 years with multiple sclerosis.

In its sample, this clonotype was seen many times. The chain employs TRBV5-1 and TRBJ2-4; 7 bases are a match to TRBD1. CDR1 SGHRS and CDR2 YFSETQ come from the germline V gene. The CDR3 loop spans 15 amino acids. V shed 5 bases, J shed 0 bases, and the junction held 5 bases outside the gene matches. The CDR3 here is CASRTGVLAKNIQYF. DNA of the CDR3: TGCGCCAGCAGAACAGGGGTCTTAGCCAAAAACATTCAGTACTTC.

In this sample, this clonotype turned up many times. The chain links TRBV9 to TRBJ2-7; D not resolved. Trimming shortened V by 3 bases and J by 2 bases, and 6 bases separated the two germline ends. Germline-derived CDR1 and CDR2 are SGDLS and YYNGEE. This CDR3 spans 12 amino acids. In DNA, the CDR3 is TGTGCCAGCAGCGGCTCCCCCTACGAGCAGTACTTC. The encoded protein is CASSGSPYEQYF.

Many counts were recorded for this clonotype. The CDR3 nucleotides are TGCGCCAGCAGCCAAGATTCGGGCGGGGGGGCCGGAGAGACCCAGTACTTC. Its translation is CASSQDSGGGAGETQYF. The chain recombines TRBV4-1 with TRBJ2-5, with 9 bases that match TRBD2. CDR3 length equals 17 residues. From germline, CDR1 is MGHRA and CDR2 YSYEKL. Unmatched junction bases numbered 9, after V lost 0 bases and J lost 4 bases.

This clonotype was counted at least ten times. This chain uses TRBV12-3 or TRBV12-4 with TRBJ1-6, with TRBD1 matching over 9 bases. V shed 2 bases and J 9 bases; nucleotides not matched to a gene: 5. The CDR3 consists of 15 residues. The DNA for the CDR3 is TGTGCCAGCAGTTTACAGGACAGGGGTGGTTCACCCCTCCACTTT. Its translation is CASSLQDRGGSPLHF.

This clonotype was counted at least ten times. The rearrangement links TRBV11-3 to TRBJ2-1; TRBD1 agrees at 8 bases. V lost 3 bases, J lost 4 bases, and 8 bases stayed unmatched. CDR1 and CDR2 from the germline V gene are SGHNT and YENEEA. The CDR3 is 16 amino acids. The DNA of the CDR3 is TGTGCCAGCAGCTTTGACAGCCAGGGGGCTTACAATGAGCAGTTCTTC. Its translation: CASSFDSQGAYNEQFF.

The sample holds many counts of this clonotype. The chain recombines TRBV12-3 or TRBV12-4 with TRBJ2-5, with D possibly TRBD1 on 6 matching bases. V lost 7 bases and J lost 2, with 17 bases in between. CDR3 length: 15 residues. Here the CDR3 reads CASNPGTQQQETQYF. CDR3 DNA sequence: TGTGCCAGCAACCCCGGGACACAACAACAAGAGACCCAGTACTTC.

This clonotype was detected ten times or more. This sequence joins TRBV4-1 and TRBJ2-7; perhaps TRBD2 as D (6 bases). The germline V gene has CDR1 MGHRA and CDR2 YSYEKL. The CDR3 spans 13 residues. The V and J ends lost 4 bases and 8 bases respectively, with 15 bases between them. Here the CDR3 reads CASSPGDFNKQYF. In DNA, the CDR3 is TGCGCCAGCAGCCCCGGGGACTTTAATAAGCAGTACTTC.

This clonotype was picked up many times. The CDR3 nucleotides are TGTGCCAGCAGCTCCCCCTTCTCGAACACCGGGGAGCTGTTTTTT. This codes for CASSSPFSNTGELFF. The V gene is TRBV7-9, the J gene TRBJ2-2; D gene uncertain. Looked up from germline, CDR1 is SEHNR and CDR2 is FQNEAQ (reference sequence). The V end lost 4 bases, the J end lost 0 bases, and 9 bases lay between the germline ends. This CDR3 contains 15 residues.

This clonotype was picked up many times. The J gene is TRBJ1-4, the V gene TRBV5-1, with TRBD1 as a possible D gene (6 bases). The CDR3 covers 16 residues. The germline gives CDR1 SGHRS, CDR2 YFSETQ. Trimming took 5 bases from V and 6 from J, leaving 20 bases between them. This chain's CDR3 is CASSSRAGTTYEKLFF. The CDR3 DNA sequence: TGCGCCAGCAGTTCTAGAGCCGGGACAACCTATGAAAAACTGTTTTTT.

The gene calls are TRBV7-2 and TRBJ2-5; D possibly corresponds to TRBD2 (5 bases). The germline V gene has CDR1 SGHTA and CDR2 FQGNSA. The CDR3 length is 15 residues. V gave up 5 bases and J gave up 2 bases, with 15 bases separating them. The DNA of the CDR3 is TGTGCCAGCAGCCCGGGAACTACCCATCAAGAGACCCAGTACTTC. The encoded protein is CASSPGTTHQETQYF.

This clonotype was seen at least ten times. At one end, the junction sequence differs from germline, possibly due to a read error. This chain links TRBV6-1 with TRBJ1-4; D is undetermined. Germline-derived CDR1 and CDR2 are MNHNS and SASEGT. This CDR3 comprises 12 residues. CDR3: CASSEGSQKLFF. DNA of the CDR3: TGTGCCAGCAGCGAAGGGTCACAAAAACTGTTTTTT.

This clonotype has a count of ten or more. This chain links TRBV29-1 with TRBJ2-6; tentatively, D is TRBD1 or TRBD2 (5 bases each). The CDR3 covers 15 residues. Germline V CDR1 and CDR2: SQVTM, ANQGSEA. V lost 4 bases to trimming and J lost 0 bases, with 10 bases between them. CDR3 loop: CSVVGTSSGANVLTF. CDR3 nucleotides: TGCAGCGTTGTTGGGACGAGCTCTGGGGCCAACGTCCTGACTTTC.

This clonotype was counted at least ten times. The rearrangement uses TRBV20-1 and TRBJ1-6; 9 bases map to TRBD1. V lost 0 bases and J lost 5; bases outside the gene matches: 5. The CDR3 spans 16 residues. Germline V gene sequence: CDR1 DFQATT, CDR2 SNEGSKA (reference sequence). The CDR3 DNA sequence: TGCAGTGCTAGAGACTGGACAGGGGATAATAATTCACCCCTCCACTTT. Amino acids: CSARDWTGDNNSPLHF.

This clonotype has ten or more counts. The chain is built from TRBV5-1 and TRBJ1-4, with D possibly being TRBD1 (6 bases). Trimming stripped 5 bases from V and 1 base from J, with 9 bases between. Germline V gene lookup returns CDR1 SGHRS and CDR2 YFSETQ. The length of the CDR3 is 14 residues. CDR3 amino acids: CASRRTETNEKLFF. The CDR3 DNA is TGCGCCAGCAGAAGGACAGAAACTAATGAAAAACTGTTTTTT.

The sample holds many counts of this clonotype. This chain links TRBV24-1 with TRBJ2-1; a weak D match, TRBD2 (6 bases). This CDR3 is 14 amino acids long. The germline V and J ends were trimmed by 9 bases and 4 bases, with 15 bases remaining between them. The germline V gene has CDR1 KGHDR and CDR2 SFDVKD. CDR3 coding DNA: TGTGCCACCTCAGAGGAGGGTAGGTACAATGAGCAGTTCTTC. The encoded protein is CATSEEGRYNEQFF.

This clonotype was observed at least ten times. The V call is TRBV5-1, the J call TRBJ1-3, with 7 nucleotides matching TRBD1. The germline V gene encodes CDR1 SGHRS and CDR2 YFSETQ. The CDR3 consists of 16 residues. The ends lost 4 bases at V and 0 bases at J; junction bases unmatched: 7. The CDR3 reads CASSAGTAHSGNTIYF. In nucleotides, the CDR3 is TGCGCCAGCAGCGCCGGGACAGCTCACTCTGGAAACACCATATATTTT.

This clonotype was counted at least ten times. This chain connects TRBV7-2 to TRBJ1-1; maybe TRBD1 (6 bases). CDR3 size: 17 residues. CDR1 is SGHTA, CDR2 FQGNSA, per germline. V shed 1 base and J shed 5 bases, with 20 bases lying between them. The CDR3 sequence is CASSLVGVGGSGTEAFF. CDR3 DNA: TGTGCCAGCAGCTTAGTGGGGGTCGGGGGCTCGGGGACTGAAGCTTTCTTT.

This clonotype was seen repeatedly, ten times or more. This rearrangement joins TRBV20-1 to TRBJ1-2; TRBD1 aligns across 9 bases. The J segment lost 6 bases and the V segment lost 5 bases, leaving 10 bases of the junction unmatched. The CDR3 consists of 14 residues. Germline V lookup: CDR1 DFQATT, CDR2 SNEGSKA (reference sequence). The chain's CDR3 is CSAQRQGGIHGYTF. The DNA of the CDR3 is TGCAGTGCTCAAAGACAGGGGGGAATACATGGCTACACCTTC.

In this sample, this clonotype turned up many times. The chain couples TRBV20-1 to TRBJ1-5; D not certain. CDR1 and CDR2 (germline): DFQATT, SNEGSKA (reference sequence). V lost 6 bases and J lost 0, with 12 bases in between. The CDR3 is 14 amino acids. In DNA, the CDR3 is TGCAGTGCGAGGCGAGGTTCTAGCAATCAGCCCCAGCATTTT. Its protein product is CSARRGSSNQPQHF.

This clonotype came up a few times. The CDR3: CASSLGGPNTEAFF. CDR3 coding DNA: TGTGCCAGCAGCTTAGGAGGGCCGAACACTGAAGCTTTCTTT. The rearrangement links TRBV11-3 to TRBJ1-1, with D hard to call. CDR1 and CDR2 from the germline V gene are SGHNT and YENEEA. CDR3 length equals 14 residues. The V gene lost 1 base and the J gene lost 1 base, with 7 bases spanning the gap.

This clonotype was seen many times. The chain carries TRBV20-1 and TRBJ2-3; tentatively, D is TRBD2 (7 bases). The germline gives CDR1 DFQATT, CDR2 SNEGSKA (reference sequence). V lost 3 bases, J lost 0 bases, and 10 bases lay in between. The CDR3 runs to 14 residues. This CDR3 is CSASGGASTDTQYF. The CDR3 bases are TGCAGTGCTAGTGGGGGGGCCAGCACAGATACGCAGTATTTT.

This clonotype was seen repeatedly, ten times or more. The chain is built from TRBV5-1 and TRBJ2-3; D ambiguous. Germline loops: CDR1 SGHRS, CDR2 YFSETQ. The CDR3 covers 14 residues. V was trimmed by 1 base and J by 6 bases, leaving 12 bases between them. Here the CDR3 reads CASSLSTAVDTQYF. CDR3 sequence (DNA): TGCGCCAGCAGCTTGAGTACCGCGGTGGATACGCAGTATTTT.

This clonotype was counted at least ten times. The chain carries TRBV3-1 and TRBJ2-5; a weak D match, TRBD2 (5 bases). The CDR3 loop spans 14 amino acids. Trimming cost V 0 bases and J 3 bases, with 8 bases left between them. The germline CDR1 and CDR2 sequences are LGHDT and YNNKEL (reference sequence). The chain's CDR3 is CASSQELREETQYF. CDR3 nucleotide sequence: TGTGCCAGCAGCCAAGAGTTGCGGGAAGAGACCCAGTACTTC.

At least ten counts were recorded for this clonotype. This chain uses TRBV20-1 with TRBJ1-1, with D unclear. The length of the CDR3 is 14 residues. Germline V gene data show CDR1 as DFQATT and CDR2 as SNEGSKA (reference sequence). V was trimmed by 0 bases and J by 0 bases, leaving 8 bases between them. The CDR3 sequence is CSARDPNLNTEAFF. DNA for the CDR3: TGCAGTGCTAGAGACCCGAATTTGAACACTGAAGCTTTCTTT.

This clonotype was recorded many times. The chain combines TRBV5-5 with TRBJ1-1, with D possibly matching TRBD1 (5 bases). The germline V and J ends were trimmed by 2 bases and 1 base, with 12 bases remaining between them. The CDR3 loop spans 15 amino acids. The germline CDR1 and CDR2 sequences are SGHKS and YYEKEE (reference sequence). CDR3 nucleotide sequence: TGTGCCAGCAGCTTATTTGGGACGGAGAACACTGAAGCTTTCTTT. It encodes CASSLFGTENTEAFF.

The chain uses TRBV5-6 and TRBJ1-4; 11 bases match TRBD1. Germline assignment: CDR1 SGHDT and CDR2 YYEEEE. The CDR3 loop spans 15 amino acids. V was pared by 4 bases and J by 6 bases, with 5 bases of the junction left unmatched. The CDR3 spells CASSDGQGAYEKLFF. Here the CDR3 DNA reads TGTGCCAGCAGCGATGGACAGGGGGCTTATGAAAAACTGTTTTTT.

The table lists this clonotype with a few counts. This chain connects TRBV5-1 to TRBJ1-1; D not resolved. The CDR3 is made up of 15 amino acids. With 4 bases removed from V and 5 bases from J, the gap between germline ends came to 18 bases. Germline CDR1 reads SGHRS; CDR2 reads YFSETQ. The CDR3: CASSPSPGSRTEAFF. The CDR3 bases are TGCGCCAGCAGCCCCTCCCCGGGTTCTAGGACTGAAGCTTTCTTT.

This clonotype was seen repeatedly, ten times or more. The CDR3 sequence: CSPKKWGDSKNIQYF. The CDR3 DNA is TGCAGTCCAAAGAAATGGGGGGATTCCAAAAACATTCAGTACTTC. V usage is TRBV20-1 and J usage is TRBJ2-4, with D perhaps TRBD2 (6 bases). Germline V CDR1 and CDR2: DFQATT, SNEGSKA (reference sequence). V lost 8 bases to trimming and J lost 2 bases, with 19 bases between them. This CDR3 comprises 15 residues.